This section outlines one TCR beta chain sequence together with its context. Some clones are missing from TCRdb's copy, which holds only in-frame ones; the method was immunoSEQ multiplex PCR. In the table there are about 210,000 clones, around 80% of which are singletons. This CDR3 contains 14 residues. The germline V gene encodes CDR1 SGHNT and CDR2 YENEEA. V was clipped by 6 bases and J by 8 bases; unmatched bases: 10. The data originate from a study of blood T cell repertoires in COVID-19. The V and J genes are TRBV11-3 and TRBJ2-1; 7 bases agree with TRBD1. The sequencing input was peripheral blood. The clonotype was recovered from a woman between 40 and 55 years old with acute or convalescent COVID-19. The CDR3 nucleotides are TGTGCCAGCAGTCGCGGACAGGAAGGGGATGAGCAGTTCTTC. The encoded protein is CASSRGQEGDEQFF.